This entry lists 29 T cell receptor beta chains sequenced from one sample in a study of blood T cells in healthy people across ages. Primers used in a second PCR of about 7 to 11 cycles were a sample-barcoded 5' primer and a J-beta primer mix. MiXCR, run by TCRdb on the 5' RACE reads, gives a single entry per CDR3 protein. Found here are 710,000 or so distinct CDR3 sequences, 32% of them singletons; the top ten hold just over 15%. The sequencing input was blood. These receptors were taken from a woman aged 80 or over in good health.

This clonotype was seen repeatedly, ten times or more. This chain connects TRBV20-1 to TRBJ2-7, with 9 bases that match TRBD1. The CDR3 covers 15 residues. The germline V gene encodes CDR1 DFQATT and CDR2 SNEGSKA (reference sequence). V shed 0 bases and J 2 bases; nucleotides not matched to a gene: 5. The DNA of the CDR3 is TGCAGTGCTAGAGACCCCGGGACAGGGCCCTACGAGCAGTACTTC. As protein: CSARDPGTGPYEQYF.

This chain links TRBV29-1 with TRBJ2-5, with TRBD2 matching over 12 bases. Germline V gene data show CDR1 as SQVTM and CDR2 as ANQGSEA. V dropped 4 bases and J dropped 4; count of bases not matched to a gene: 4. The CDR3 totals 14 residues. The CDR3 nucleotides read TGCAGCGTTGCACTAGCGGGAGGAGGAGAGACCCAGTACTTC. Translated, it gives CSVALAGGGETQYF.

The gene calls are TRBV20-1 and TRBJ1-5, with D unresolved. In germline, CDR1 is DFQATT, CDR2 SNEGSKA (reference sequence). Trimming left V 5 bases short and J 3 bases short, with 11 bases between. CDR3 length equals 13 residues. The CDR3 nucleotides are TGCAGTGCTGTAGACAAGTCCAATCAGCCCCAGCATTTT. This translates into CSAVDKSNQPQHF.

The sample holds many counts of this clonotype. The rearrangement links TRBV4-2 to TRBJ2-1, with TRBD2 matching over 12 bases. Germline V gene sequence: CDR1 LGHNA, CDR2 YNFKEQ. The CDR3 contains 16 residues. J lost 6 bases, V lost 4 bases, and 7 bases had no gene match. The CDR3 nucleotides are TGTGCCAGCAGCCGCGAACTAGCGGGGGGCCGCAATGAGCAGTTCTTC. It is translated as CASSRELAGGRNEQFF.

This clonotype was seen a few times. A much bigger clone sits one base away, suggesting this may be a read error. The V and J genes are TRBV6-6 and TRBJ2-1; TRBD2 matches 10 bases. The CDR3 loop spans 15 amino acids. Germline CDR1 and CDR2: MNHNY and SVGAGI (reference sequence). V shed 11 bases, J shed 9 bases, and the junction held 16 bases outside the gene matches. The CDR3 sequence: CAALPLAGAPAEQFF. As DNA, the CDR3 is TGTGCCGCCCTACCCCTAGCGGGGGCCCCGGCTGAGCAGTTCTTC.

The V call is TRBV5-4, the J call TRBJ1-6; the D gene is possibly TRBD1 (5 bases). With 4 bases removed from V and 8 bases from J, the gap between germline ends came to 10 bases. The CDR3 runs 13 residues. The germline V gene encodes CDR1 SGHNT and CDR2 YYREEE (reference sequence). As DNA, the CDR3 is TGTGCCAGCAGCACCCTCAGGGATTCACCCCTCCACTTT. It yields the protein CASSTLRDSPLHF.

This CDR3 reads CASSVARGGTNEKLFF. CDR3 DNA: TGTGCCAGCAGCGTAGCCCGAGGGGGCACTAATGAAAAACTGTTTTTT. V gene TRBV9 combines with J gene TRBJ1-4; 7 bases are a match to TRBD1. V lost 0 bases to trimming and J lost 2 bases; unmatched junction nucleotides: 4. Germline CDR1 SGDLS, CDR2 YYNGEE. The CDR3 is 16 residues long.

There are many counts of this clonotype. J is TRBJ2-3 and V is TRBV10-3; 8 nucleotides line up with TRBD1. The V gene end was trimmed by 5 bases and the J gene end by 0 bases; junction bases not matched to a gene: 7. The CDR3 is 16 amino acids. Germline-derived CDR1 and CDR2 are ENHRY and SYGVKD. CDR3 sequence reads: CAISSSGQASTDTQYF. Here the CDR3 DNA reads TGTGCCATCAGTAGCTCGGGACAGGCCAGCACAGATACGCAGTATTTT.

V and J are TRBV7-2 and TRBJ1-2, with D possibly being TRBD1 (5 bases). The CDR3 contains 16 residues. Deletions cut 2 bases from V and 2 bases from J, with 15 bases between. The germline V gene encodes CDR1 SGHTA and CDR2 FQGNSA. DNA for the CDR3: TGTGCCAGCAGCTTACGGGGGGTGGGGGGAAACTATGGCTACACCTTC. Its translation is CASSLRGVGGNYGYTF. Based on the CDR3 plus reference TRBV7-2 and TRBJ1-2, the full variable domain is GAGVSQSPSNKVTEKGKDVELRCDPISGHTALYWYRQSLGQGLEFLIYFQGNSAPDKSGLPSDRFSAERTGGSVSTLTIQRTQQEDSAVYLCASSLRGVGGNYGYTFGSGTRLTVV.

This clonotype was recorded at least ten times. The V gene is TRBV30, the J gene TRBJ2-5; 9 nucleotides match TRBD1. Trimming at V came to 8 bases and at J to 1 base, leaving 11 bases not matched to a gene. In germline, CDR1 is GTSNPN, CDR2 SVGIG (reference sequence). The length of the CDR3 is 15 residues. CDR3 DNA: TGTGCCGGATCAACTAAGACAGGGGGCCAAGAGACCCAGTACTTC. Translating it yields CAGSTKTGGQETQYF.

This clonotype was observed at least ten times. The chain has TRBV7-9 and TRBJ1-2; 7 nucleotides agree with TRBD1. The CDR3 loop spans 14 amino acids. Losses at the gene ends were 2 bases for V and 4 bases for J; bases not matched to a gene: 4. In germline, CDR1 is SEHNR, CDR2 FQNEAQ (reference sequence). CDR3: CASSLLSGGYGYTF. The CDR3 DNA reads as TGTGCCAGCAGCTTACTATCAGGGGGCTATGGCTACACCTTC.

This clonotype was counted ten times or more. This rearrangement joins TRBV7-9 to TRBJ1-6, with D uncertain. This CDR3 is built from 10 residues. The germline V gene encodes CDR1 SEHNR and CDR2 FQNEAQ (reference sequence). Trimming took 10 bases from V and 11 from J, leaving 9 bases between them. The CDR3: CATGGAPLHF. The CDR3 bases are TGTGCCACGGGCGGGGCACCCCTCCACTTT.

This clonotype has just a few counts. The chain employs TRBV28 and TRBJ1-5; D unresolved. V lost 9 bases, J lost 2 bases, and 11 bases lay in between. The CDR3 totals 13 residues. CDR1 and CDR2 from the germline V gene are MDHEN and SYDVKM. The CDR3 reads CASTVLRNQPQHF. The CDR3 nucleotides are TGTGCCAGTACCGTGCTGCGCAATCAGCCCCAGCATTTT.

Comment on this clonotype: It is likely a read error, because the conserved phenylalanine at the end of the CDR3 is missing. This chain links TRBV11-1 with TRBJ2-3, with D unresolved. V was shortened by 4 bases and J by 5 bases, with 4 bases between the two germline ends. The germline V gene has CDR1 SGHAT and CDR2 FQDESV (reference sequence). The CDR3 spans 11 residues. The CDR3 DNA follows: TGTGCCAGCAGCTACAAAGATACGCAGTATTTG. As protein: CASSYKDTQYL.

A few counts support this clonotype. One base away lies a much larger clone, so this may be a sequencing read error. The chain combines TRBV11-2 with TRBJ2-7; D ambiguous. Germline CDR1 SGHAT, CDR2 FQNNGV. The length of the CDR3 is 13 residues. The CDR3 DNA is TGTGCCGGCAGCCCGACCGCTGGCTACGAGCAGTACTTC. It codes for CAGSPTAGYEQYF.

In this sample, this clonotype turned up many times. V gene TRBV5-1 combines with J gene TRBJ1-4; possibly TRBD1 for D (6 bases). This CDR3 contains 14 residues. Trimming cost V 5 bases and J 1 base, with 9 bases left between them. Germline V gene lookup returns CDR1 SGHRS and CDR2 YFSETQ. The CDR3 loop reads CASSQGLTNEKLFF. Written as DNA, the CDR3 is TGCGCCAGCAGTCAGGGGTTAACTAATGAAAAACTGTTTTTT.

Notes on this clonotype: Just one base apart from a much larger clone, this may be a read error. The J gene is TRBJ2-7, the V gene TRBV5-4; 8 nucleotides agree with TRBD1. V was clipped by 3 bases and J by 7 bases; unmatched bases: 12. Per the germline V gene, CDR1 is SGHNT and CDR2 is YYREEE (reference sequence). The CDR3 is 15 residues long. This chain's CDR3 is CASSSRQGSNNEQYF. The CDR3 nucleotides are TGTGCCAGCAGCTCTCGACAGGGGTCAAACAATGAGCAGTACTTC.

As concerns this clonotype: A much larger clone is a single base away; this may be a read error. The rearrangement links TRBV10-3 to TRBJ2-7; D is unresolved. From germline, CDR1 is ENHRY and CDR2 SYGVKD. This CDR3 spans 14 amino acids. V lost 6 bases and J lost 1, with 13 bases in between. CDR3 DNA: TGTGCCATCAGGTTGGCAGGAGATTCCTACGAGCAGTACTTC. Protein product: CAIRLAGDSYEQYF.

In this sample, this clonotype turned up many times. This CDR3 reads CASSATGYGYTF. The CDR3 DNA reads TGTGCCAGCAGCGCCACAGGCTATGGCTACACCTTC. The V and J genes are TRBV11-2 and TRBJ1-2; TRBD1 might be the D (5 bases). The length of the CDR3 is 12 residues. Between the trimmed V and J ends, which lost 5 bases and 4 bases, there was a span of 8 bases. The germline V gene has CDR1 SGHAT and CDR2 FQNNGV.

This clonotype appeared a single time. One end of the junction does not line up with germline, which may come from a read error. This chain connects TRBV6-1 to TRBJ2-3; TRBD1 aligns across 9 bases. The CDR3 spans 18 residues. Germline CDR1 and CDR2: MNHNS and SASEGT. The CDR3 DNA reads TGTGCCAGCACCGGACAGGGGAAAGGGGCACCTAGCACAGATACGCGGTATTTT. Protein: CASTGQGKGAPSTDTRYF.

The chain combines TRBV29-1 with TRBJ1-2; D remains ambiguous. The CDR3 is 12 amino acids. From germline, CDR1 is SQVTM and CDR2 ANQGSEA. The ends were cut back, 5 bases at V and 2 bases at J, with 9 bases in the middle. CDR3 coding DNA: TGCAGCGTTTCGGAAGTGAACTATGGCTACACCTTC. Translated: CSVSEVNYGYTF.

This chain connects TRBV11-2 to TRBJ1-2; D ambiguous. Trimming cost V 1 base and J 2 bases, with 14 bases left between them. Germline CDR1 reads SGHAT; CDR2 reads FQNNGV. CDR3 length equals 16 residues. Here the CDR3 DNA reads TGTGCCAGCAGCTTAGTTTTGCGGCAGACCAACTATGGCTACACCTTC. It specifies CASSLVLRQTNYGYTF.

This clonotype is labeled as medium-sized. This rearrangement joins TRBV2 to TRBJ2-1; D call uncertain. Germline V gene lookup returns CDR1 SNHLY and CDR2 FYNNEI. V was clipped by 6 bases and J by 7 bases, with 13 bases between them. CDR3 length: 13 amino acids. DNA of the CDR3: TGTGCCAGCAGGTACTTAGCCCCAAATGAGCAGTTCTTC. It translates to CASRYLAPNEQFF.

This clonotype was detected many times. The chain recombines TRBV20-1 with TRBJ2-4; 8 bases are a match to TRBD2. V lost 5 bases, J lost 3 bases, and 12 bases stayed unmatched. The V gene's germline CDR1 is DFQATT and CDR2 SNEGSKA (reference sequence). The CDR3 loop spans 16 amino acids. CDR3 sequence reads: CSAPIPGGSGKNIQYF. The CDR3 DNA reads as TGCAGTGCTCCAATTCCGGGGGGGTCAGGCAAAAACATTCAGTACTTC.

The CDR3 DNA reads as TGCAGTGCTAGAGATAAGGGAATAGGGGGTTATGAGCAGTTCTTC. It specifies CSARDKGIGGYEQFF. The chain combines TRBV20-1 with TRBJ2-1, with a weak D call TRBD1 (6 bases). The CDR3 runs to 15 residues. The V and J ends lost 0 bases and 8 bases respectively, with 17 bases between them. Germline loops: CDR1 DFQATT, CDR2 SNEGSKA (reference sequence).

The table lists this clonotype with many counts. This chain connects TRBV4-1 to TRBJ2-1, with D perhaps matching TRBD1 or TRBD2 (6 bases each). Trimming pared 10 bases from V and 5 bases from J, leaving 18 bases between. The length of the CDR3 is 14 residues. From germline, CDR1 is MGHRA and CDR2 YSYEKL. The DNA of the CDR3 is TGCGCCACCTCCGTGACGGGGGCCGACAATGAGCAGTTCTTC. Its protein is CATSVTGADNEQFF.

This clonotype was observed many times. This chain uses TRBV12-3 or TRBV12-4 with TRBJ1-2; the match to TRBD1 covers 9 bases. V trimming: 6 bases; J trimming: 1 base; junction bases outside the gene matches: 0. The CDR3 consists of 13 residues. CDR3 in DNA: TGTGCCAGCAGGGGACAGGGTAACTATGGCTACACCTTC. Encoded protein: CASRGQGNYGYTF.

This clonotype appeared once. A much larger clone is a single base away; this may be a read error. In DNA form, the CDR3 reads TGTGCCACCAGCAGAGAATACAGGGCAGGCGCAGATACGCAGTATTTT. Translating it yields CATSREYRAGADTQYF. The rearrangement uses TRBV15 and TRBJ2-3; D might be TRBD1 (6 bases). V was clipped by 0 bases and J by 4 bases, with 14 bases between them. The CDR3 sequence is 16 residues long. The germline CDR1 and CDR2 sequences are LNHNV and YYDKDF (reference sequence).

At least ten counts were recorded for this clonotype. The rearrangement joins TRBV6-6 to TRBJ1-5; possibly TRBD1 for D (5 bases). This CDR3 has 14 residues. Germline V gives CDR1 MNHNY, CDR2 SVGAGI (reference sequence). Trimming cost V 5 bases and J 4 bases, with 12 bases left between them. The CDR3 here is CASSLRGGNQPQHF. As DNA, the CDR3 is TGTGCCAGCAGTCTTAGGGGTGGAAATCAGCCCCAGCATTTT.